The clone carrying this T cell receptor beta chain was observed a few times. The target antigen is unknown. The sample is drawn from a study of T cell repertoires in cytomegalovirus infection. TCRdb independently ran MiXCR on the reads; one entry per CDR3 protein. Found here are more than 300,000 distinct CDR3 sequences, around a third of them singletons; the top ten hold around an eighth. The CDR3 has 13 residues. J gave up 8 bases and V 5 bases, and 2 bases lay outside the gene matches. The germline gives CDR1 SEHNR, CDR2 FQNEAQ (reference sequence). The source is a human donor in good health (CMV status not recorded). Some clones in this sample may be carry-over from other donors' samples. The gene calls are TRBV7-9 and TRBJ1-6; 8 bases align to TRBD1. Sequencing used cultured PBMCs, obtained from culture after CMV antigen stimulation. CDR3 region: CASSGQGYSPLHF. The CDR3 bases are TGTGCCAGCAGCGGACAGGGATATTCACCCCTCCACTTT.